This TCR beta chain emerged from a study of Ad26.COV2.S vaccination and SARS-CoV-2 variants. This clone was seen a few times. Treatment denoted: approximately 18 received Ad26.COV2.S at low or high dose, single or two shots; about 5 received placebo; per-sample allocation not given. Sampling occurred on day 63 after the first vaccine or placebo injection. Libraries were prepared by immunoSEQ multiplex PCR; TCRdb keeps only in-frame clonotypes and omits some of them. The repertoire holds around 340,000 clones, 80% to 90% seen once, with roughly 5% in the top ten. Germline CDR1 is SGHTA and CDR2 is FQGNSA. V lost 2 bases, J lost 3 bases, and 10 bases lay in between. This CDR3 is 14 amino acids long.

This receptor was taken from a person aged 18 to 65 who received the Ad26.COV2.S COVID-19 vaccine or a placebo. The sample in question was peripheral blood, obtained in a trial of Ad26.COV2.S vaccine versus placebo. The V call is TRBV7-2, the J call TRBJ2-5, with TRBD2 as a possible D gene (5 bases). The CDR3 nucleotides are TGTGCCAGCAGCTTAAGGAGCGGAAAAGAGACCCAGTACTTC. Translated: CASSLRSGKETQYF.